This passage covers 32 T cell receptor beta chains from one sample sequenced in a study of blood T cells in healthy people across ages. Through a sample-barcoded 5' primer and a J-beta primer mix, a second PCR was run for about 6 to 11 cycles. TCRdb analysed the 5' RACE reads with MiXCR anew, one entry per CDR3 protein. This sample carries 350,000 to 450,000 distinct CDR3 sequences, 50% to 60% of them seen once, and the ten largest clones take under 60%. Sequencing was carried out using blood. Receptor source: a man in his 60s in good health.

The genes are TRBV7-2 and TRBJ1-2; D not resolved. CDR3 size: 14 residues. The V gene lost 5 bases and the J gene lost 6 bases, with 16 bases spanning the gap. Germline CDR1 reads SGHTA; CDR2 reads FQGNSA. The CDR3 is CASSLDGRRDGYTF. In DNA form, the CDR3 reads TGTGCCAGCAGCCTCGACGGGAGGAGGGATGGCTACACCTTC.

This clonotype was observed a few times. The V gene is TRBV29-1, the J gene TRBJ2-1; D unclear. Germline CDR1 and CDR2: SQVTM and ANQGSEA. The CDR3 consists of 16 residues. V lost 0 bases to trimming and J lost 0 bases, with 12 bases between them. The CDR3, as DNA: TGCAGCGTTGAAGATGGCGGCGGTAGCTCCTACAATGAGCAGTTCTTC. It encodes CSVEDGGGSSYNEQFF.

CDR3: CASSLEQGGTQPQHF. The DNA for the CDR3 is TGTGCCAGCAGCTTGGAACAGGGAGGGACTCAGCCCCAGCATTTT. The chain has TRBV5-5 and TRBJ1-5, with a tentative D call TRBD1 (6 bases). This CDR3 comprises 15 residues. Germline CDR1 is SGHKS and CDR2 is YYEKEE (reference sequence). V lost 0 bases and J lost 6, with 13 bases in between.

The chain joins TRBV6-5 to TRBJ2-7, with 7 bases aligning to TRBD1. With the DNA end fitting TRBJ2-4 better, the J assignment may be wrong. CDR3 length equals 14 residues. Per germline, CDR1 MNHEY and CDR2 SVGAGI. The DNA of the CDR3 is TGTGCCAGCGGAGAAGGGACAGAAAAAAACATTCAGTACTTC. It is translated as CASGEGTEKNIQYF.

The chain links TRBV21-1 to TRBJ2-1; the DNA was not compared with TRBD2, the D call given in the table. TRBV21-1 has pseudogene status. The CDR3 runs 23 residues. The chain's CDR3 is CASSKKSLQGTSGRASEYNEQFF. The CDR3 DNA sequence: TGTGCCAGCAGCAAAAAATCCCTCCAGGGAACTAGCGGGAGGGCGAGCGAGTACAATGAGCAGTTCTTC.

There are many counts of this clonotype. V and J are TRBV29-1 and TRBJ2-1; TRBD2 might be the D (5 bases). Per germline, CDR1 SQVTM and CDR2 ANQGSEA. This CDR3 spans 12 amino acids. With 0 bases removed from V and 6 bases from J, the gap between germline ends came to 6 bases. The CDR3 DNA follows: TGCAGCGTTGAAGAGGCGGGCAATGAGCAGTTCTTC. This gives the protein CSVEEAGNEQFF.

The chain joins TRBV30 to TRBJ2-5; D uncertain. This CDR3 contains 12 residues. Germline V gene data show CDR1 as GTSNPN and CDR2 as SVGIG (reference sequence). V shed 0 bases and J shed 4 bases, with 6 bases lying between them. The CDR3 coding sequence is TGTGCCTGGAGTGTTTTAGGAGAGACCCAGTACTTC. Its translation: CAWSVLGETQYF. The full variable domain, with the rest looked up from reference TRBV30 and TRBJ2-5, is SQTIHQWPATLVQPVGSPLSLECTVEGTSNPNLYWYRQAAGRGLQLLFYSVGIGQISSEVPQNLSASRPQDRQFILSSKKLLLSDSGFYLCAWSVLGETQYFGPGTRLLVL.

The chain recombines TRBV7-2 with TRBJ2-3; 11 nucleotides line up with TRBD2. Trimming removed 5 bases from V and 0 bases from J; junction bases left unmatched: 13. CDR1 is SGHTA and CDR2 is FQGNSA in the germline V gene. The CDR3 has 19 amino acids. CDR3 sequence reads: CASSPKFSGTSGSTDTQYF. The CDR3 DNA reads TGTGCCAGCAGCCCAAAGTTTTCCGGGACTAGCGGAAGCACAGATACGCAGTATTTT.

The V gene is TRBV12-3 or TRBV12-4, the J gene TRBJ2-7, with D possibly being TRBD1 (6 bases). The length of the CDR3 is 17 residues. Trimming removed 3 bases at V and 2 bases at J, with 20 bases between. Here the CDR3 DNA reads TGTGCCAGCAGTTTCAGAGAGCTGCAGGGGACCACCTACGAGCAGTACTTC. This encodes CASSFRELQGTTYEQYF.

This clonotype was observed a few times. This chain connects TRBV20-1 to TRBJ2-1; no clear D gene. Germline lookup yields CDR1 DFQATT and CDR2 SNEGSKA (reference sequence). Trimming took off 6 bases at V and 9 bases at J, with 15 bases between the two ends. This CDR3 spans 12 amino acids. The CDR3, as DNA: TGCAGTGCGCCTAGACGGTTCTCTGAGCAGTTCTTC. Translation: CSAPRRFSEQFF.

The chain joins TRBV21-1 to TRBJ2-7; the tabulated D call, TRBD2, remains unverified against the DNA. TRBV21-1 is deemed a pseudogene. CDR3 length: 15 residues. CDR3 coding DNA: TGTGCCAGCAGCAATCAAGGGGAGGTCAACTACGAGCAGTACTTC. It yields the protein CASSNQGEVNYEQYF.

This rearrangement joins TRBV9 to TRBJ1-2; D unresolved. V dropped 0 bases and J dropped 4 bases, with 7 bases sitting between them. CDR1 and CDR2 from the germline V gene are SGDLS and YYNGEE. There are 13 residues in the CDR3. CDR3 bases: TGTGCCAGCAGCGTAGCTCTATCCTATGGCTACACCTTC. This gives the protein CASSVALSYGYTF.

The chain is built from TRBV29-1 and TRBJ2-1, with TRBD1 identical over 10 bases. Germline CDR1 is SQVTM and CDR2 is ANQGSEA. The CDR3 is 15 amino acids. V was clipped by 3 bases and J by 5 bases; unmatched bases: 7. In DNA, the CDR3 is TGCAGCGTTGAGGGTTGGGACAGGGGTGACAATGAGCAGTTCTTC. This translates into CSVEGWDRGDNEQFF.

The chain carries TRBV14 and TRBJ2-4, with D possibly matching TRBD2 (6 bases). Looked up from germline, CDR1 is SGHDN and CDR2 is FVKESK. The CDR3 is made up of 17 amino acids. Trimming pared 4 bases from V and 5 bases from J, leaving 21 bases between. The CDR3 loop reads CASSPGRRAGGQNIQYF. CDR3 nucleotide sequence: TGTGCCAGCAGCCCAGGGCGGCGGGCCGGGGGACAAAACATTCAGTACTTC. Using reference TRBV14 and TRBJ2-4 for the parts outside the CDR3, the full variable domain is EAGVTQFPSHSVIEKGQTVTLRCDPISGHDNLYWYRRVMGKEIKFLLHFVKESKQDESGMPNNRFLAERTGGTYSTLKVQPAELEDSGVYFCASSPGRRAGGQNIQYFGAGTRLSVL.

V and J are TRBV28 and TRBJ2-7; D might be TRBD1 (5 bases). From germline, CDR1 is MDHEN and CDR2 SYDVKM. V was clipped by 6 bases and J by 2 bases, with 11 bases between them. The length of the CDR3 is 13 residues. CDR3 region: CASSLDSPYEQYF. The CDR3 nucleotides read TGTGCCAGCAGCCTAGACAGTCCCTACGAGCAGTACTTC.

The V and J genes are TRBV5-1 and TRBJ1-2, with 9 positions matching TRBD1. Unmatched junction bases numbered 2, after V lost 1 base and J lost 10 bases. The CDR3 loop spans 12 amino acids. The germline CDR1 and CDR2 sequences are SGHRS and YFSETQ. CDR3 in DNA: TGCGCCAGCAGCTTGTGGGACAGGGACTACACCTTC. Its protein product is CASSLWDRDYTF. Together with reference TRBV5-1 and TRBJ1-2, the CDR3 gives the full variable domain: KAGVTQTPRYLIKTRGQQVTLSCSPISGHRSVSWYQQTPGQGLQFLFEYFSETQRNKGNFPGRFSGRQFSNSRSEMNVSTLELGDSALYLCASSLWDRDYTFGSGTRLTVV.

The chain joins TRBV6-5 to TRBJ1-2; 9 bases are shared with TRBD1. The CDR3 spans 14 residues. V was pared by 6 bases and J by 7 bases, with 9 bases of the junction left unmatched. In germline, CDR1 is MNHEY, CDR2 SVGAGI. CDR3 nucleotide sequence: TGTGCCAGCAGAACGGAACAGGGGGCTGGTGGCTACACCTTC. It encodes CASRTEQGAGGYTF.

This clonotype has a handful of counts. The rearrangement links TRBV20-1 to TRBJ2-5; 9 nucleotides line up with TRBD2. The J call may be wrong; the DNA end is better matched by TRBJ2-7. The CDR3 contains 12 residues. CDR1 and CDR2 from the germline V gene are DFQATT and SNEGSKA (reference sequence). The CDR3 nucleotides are TGCAGTGCTAGTGGACTAGCGAACGAGCAGTACTTC. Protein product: CSASGLANEQYF.

The CDR3 region has the DNA TGTGCCACCAGTGAGTCCCCTGGCAATGAGCAGTTCTTC. This translates into CATSESPGNEQFF. The rearrangement links TRBV24-1 to TRBJ2-1; D gene unclear. The germline V gene encodes CDR1 KGHDR and CDR2 SFDVKD. The CDR3 runs 13 residues. With 4 bases removed from V and 6 bases from J, the gap between germline ends came to 9 bases.

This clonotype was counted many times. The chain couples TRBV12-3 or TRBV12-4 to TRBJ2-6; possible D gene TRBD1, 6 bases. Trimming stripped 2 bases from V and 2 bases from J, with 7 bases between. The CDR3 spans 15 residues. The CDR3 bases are TGTGCCAGCAGTTTACAGGGGCCTGGGGCCAACGTCCTGACTTTC. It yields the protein CASSLQGPGANVLTF.

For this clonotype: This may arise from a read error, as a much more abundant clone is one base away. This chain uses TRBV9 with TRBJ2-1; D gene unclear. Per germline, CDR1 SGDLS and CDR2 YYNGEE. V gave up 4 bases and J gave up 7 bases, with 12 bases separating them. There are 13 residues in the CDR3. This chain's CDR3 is CASSLAQENEQFF. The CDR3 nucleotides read TGTGCCAGCAGCTTGGCTCAAGAGAATGAGCAGTTCTTC.

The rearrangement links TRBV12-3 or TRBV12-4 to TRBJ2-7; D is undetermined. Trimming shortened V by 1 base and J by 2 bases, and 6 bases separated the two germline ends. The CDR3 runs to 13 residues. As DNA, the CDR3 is TGTGCCAGCAGTTTAGGACCAACCTACGAGCAGTACTTC. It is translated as CASSLGPTYEQYF.

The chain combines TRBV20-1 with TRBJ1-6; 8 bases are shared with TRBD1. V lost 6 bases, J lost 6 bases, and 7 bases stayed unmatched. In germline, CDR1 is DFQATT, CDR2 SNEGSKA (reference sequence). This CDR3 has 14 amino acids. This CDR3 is CSAKDRDSNSPLHF. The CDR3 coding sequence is TGCAGTGCCAAGGACAGGGACAGTAATTCACCCCTCCACTTT.

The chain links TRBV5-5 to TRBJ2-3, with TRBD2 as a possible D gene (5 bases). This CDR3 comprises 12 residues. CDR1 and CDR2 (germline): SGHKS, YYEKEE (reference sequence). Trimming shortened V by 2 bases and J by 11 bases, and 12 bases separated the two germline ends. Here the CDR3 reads CASSFQAREQYF. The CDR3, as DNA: TGTGCCAGCAGCTTCCAAGCGAGGGAGCAGTATTTT. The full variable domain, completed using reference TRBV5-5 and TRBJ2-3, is DAGVTQSPTHLIKTRGQQVTLRCSPISGHKSVSWYQQVLGQGPQFIFQYYEKEERGRGNFPDRFSARQFPNYSSELNVNALLLGDSALYLCASSFQAREQYFGPGTRLTVL.

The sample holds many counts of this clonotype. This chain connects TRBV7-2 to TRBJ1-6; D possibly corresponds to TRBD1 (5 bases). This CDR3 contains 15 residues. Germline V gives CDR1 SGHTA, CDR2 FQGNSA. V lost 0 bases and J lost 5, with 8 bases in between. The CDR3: CASSLAGADNSPLHF. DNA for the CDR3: TGTGCCAGCAGCTTAGCAGGGGCCGATAATTCACCCCTCCACTTT.

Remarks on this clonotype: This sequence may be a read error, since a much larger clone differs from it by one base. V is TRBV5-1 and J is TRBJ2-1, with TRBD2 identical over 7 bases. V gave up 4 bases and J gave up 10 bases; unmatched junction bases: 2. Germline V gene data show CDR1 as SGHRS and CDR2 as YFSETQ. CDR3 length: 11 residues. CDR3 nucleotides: TGCGCCAGCAGCGGGACTAACGAGCAGTTCTTC. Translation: CASSGTNEQFF.

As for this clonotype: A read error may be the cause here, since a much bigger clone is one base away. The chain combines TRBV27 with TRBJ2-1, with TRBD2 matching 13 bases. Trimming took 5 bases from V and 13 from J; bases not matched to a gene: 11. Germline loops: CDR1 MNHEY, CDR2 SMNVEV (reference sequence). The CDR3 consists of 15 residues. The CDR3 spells CASSRGLAGAETQFF. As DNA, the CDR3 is TGTGCCAGCAGTAGAGGACTAGCGGGAGCAGAGACCCAGTTCTTC.

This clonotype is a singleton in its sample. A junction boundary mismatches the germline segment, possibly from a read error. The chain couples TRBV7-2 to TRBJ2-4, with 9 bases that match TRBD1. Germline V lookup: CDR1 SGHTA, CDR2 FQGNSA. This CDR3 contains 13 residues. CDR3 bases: TGTGCCAGCAGCGTAGGGGACAGGGTCACTCAGCACTTC. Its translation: CASSVGDRVTQHF.

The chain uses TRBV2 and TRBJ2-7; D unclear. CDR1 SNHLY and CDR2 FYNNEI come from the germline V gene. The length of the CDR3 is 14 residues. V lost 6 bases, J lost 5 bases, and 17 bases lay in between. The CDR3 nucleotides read TGTGCCAGCAGCCCAGACCCGAAGTCCCACGAGCAGTACTTC. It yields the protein CASSPDPKSHEQYF.

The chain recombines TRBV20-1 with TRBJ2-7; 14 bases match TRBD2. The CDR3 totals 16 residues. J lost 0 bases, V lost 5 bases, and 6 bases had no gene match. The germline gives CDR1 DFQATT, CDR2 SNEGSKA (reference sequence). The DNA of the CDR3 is TGCAGTGCTCCAGGGACTAGCGGGGGCCGCTCCTACGAGCAGTACTTC. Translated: CSAPGTSGGRSYEQYF.

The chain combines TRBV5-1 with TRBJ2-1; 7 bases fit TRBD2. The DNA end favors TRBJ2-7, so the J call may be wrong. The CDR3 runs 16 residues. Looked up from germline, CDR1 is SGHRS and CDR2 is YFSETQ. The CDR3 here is CASNPRRAGIHNEQYF. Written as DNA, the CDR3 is TGCGCCAGCAATCCCAGGAGAGCGGGGATCCACAATGAGCAGTACTTC.

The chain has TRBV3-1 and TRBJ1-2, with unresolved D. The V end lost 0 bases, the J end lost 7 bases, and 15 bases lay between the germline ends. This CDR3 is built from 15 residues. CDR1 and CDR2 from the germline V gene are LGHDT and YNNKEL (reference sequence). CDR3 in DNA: TGTGCCAGCAGCCAAGAGGCAGTATTTCTCATTGGCTACACCTTC. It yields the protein CASSQEAVFLIGYTF.